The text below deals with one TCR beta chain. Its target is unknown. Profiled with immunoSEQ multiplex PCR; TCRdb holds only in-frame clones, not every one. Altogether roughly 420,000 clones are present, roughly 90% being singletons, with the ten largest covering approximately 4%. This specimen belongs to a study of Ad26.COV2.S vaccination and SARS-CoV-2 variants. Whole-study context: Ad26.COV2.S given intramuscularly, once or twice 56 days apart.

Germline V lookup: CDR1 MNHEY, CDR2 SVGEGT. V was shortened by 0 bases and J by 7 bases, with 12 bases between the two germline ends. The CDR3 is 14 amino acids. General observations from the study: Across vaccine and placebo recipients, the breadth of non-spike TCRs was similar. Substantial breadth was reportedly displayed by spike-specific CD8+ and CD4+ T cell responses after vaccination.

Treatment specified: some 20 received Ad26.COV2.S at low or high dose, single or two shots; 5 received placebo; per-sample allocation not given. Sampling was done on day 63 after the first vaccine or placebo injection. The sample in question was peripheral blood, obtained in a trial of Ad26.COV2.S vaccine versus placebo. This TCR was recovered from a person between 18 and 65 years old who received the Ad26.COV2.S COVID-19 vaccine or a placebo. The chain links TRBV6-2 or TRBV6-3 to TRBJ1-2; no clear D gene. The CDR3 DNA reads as TGTGCCAGCAGTTACTCGATAAGTATTGGTGGCTACACCTTC. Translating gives CASSYSISIGGYTF.